The sequence of this TCR beta chain was determined in a study of CD8+CD57+ T cells in acquired aplastic anemia. Regarding the study as a whole: Controls did not differ significantly from patients in CD8+ Simpson's diversity.

TCR beta VDJ combinations and CDR3 sequences were profiled from genomic DNA. TCRdb recomputed calls from the reads with MiXCR, one row per CDR3 protein. The data contain a few hundred thousand distinct CDR3 sequences, 55% to 70% of them singletons. This clonotype has only one observation. Its antigen remains unknown. One end of the junction varies from germline; a read error may be responsible. The sample comprised sorted CD4+, CD8+, or CD8+CD57+ T cells (not recorded which) from PBMCs. The clonotype comes from a human donor in good health, serving as a control.

CDR3 nucleotide sequence: TGTGCCAGCAGCCCGACAGCTCAAGAGACCCAGTACTATTTT. As protein: CASSPTAQETQYYF. The chain has TRBV9 and TRBJ1-5; maybe TRBD1 (5 bases). The CDR3 loop spans 14 amino acids. Germline assignment: CDR1 SGDLS and CDR2 YYNGEE.